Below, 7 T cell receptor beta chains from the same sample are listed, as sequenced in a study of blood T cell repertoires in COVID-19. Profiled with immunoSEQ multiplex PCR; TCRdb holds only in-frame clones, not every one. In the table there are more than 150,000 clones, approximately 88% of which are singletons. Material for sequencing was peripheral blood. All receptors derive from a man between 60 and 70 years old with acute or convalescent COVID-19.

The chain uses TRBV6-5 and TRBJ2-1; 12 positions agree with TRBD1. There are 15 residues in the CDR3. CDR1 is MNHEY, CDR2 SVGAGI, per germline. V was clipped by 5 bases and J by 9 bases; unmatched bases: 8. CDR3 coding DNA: TGTGCCAGCAGTCCCTGGGACAGGGGGCGAGCTGAGCAGTTCTTC. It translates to CASSPWDRGRAEQFF.

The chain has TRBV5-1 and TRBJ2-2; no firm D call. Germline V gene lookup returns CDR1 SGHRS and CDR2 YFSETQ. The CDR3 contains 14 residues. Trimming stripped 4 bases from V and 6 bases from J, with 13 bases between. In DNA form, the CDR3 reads TGCGCCAGCAGCGCAACGCAGTCTGCCGGGGAGCTGTTTTTT. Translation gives CASSATQSAGELFF.

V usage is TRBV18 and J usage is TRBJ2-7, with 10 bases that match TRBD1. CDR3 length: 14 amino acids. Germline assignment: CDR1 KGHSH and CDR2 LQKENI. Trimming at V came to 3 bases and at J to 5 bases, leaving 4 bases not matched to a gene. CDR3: CASSPTGGTNEQYF. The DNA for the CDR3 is TGTGCCAGCTCACCGACAGGGGGCACGAACGAGCAGTACTTC.

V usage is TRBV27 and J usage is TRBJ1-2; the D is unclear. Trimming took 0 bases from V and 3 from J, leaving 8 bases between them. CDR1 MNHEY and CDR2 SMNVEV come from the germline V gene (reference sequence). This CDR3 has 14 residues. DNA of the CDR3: TGTGCCAGCAGTTTATCTTCGGAGTACTATGGCTACACCTTC. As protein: CASSLSSEYYGYTF.

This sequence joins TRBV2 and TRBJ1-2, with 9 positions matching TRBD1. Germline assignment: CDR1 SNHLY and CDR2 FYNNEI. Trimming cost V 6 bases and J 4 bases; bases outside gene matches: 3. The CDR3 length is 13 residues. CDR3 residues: CASRQDRGYGYTF. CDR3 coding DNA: TGTGCCAGCAGGCAGGACAGGGGCTATGGCTACACCTTC. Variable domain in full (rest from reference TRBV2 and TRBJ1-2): EPEVTQTPSHQVTQMGQEVILRCVPISNHLYFYWYRQILGQKVEFLVSFYNNEISEKSEIFDDQFSVERPDGSNFTLKIRSTKLEDSAMYFCASRQDRGYGYTFGSGTRLTVV.

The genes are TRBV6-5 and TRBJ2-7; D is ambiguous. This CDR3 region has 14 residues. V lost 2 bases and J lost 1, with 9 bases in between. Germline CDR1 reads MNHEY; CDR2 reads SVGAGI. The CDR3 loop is CASSYSQVSYEQYF. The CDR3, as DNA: TGTGCCAGCAGTTACAGCCAGGTATCCTACGAGCAGTACTTC.

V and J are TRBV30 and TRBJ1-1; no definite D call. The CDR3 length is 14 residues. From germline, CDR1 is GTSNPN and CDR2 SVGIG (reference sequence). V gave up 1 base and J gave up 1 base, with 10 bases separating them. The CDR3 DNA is TGTGCCTGGAGTGGAGGACTGGGGAACACTGAAGCTTTCTTT. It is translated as CAWSGGLGNTEAFF.